This passage covers 15 T cell receptor beta chains from one sample sequenced in a study of blood T cell repertoires in COVID-19. Measured with immunoSEQ multiplex PCR; TCRdb has only the in-frame clones, and not every one. The sample includes fewer than 250,000 clones, about 80% of them seen just once. The sample was PBMCs or T cells enriched from blood (not recorded which). These TCRs come from a woman aged 50 to 65 who had been exposed to COVID-19.

The rearrangement links TRBV18 to TRBJ1-4; D remains ambiguous. CDR1 is KGHSH and CDR2 is LQKENI in the germline V gene. The CDR3 totals 16 residues. Trimming took 2 bases from V and 0 from J, leaving 10 bases between them. The CDR3 region is CASSPSTLSTNEKLFF. The DNA for the CDR3 is TGTGCCAGCTCACCAAGCACGCTCTCAACTAATGAAAAACTGTTTTTT.

The chain joins TRBV11-2 to TRBJ1-1, with unresolved D. The CDR3 contains 12 residues. V gave up 5 bases and J gave up 11 bases, with 15 bases separating them. The germline V gene has CDR1 SGHAT and CDR2 FQNNGV. The CDR3 DNA follows: TGTGCCAGCAGCCCACCAGCGGGAGGGGCTTTCTTT. Its protein is CASSPPAGGAFF.

The chain links TRBV5-1 to TRBJ1-1, with TRBD1 identical over 12 bases. CDR3 length: 17 residues. V lost 1 base and J lost 4; bases outside the gene matches: 8. Per germline, CDR1 SGHRS and CDR2 YFSETQ. The CDR3 reads CASSLPGTGGESTEAFF. The CDR3 DNA is TGCGCCAGCAGCTTGCCGGGGACAGGGGGCGAGAGCACTGAAGCTTTCTTT.

The chain couples TRBV18 to TRBJ1-4, with 9 positions matching TRBD1. This CDR3 is 14 amino acids long. V trimming: 2 bases; J trimming: 8 bases; junction bases outside the gene matches: 3. Germline V gene sequence: CDR1 KGHSH, CDR2 LQKENI. The CDR3 bases are TGTGCCAGCTCACCAGAGGACAGGGGAGAAAAACTGTTTTTT. Translation gives CASSPEDRGEKLFF.

The chain recombines TRBV6-5 with TRBJ2-5; D uncertain. The germline V and J ends were trimmed by 6 bases and 5 bases, with 7 bases remaining between them. CDR3 length equals 11 residues. Germline CDR1 and CDR2: MNHEY and SVGAGI. The CDR3 loop reads CASRAVETQYF. In nucleotides, the CDR3 is TGTGCCAGCAGGGCAGTCGAGACCCAGTACTTC.

This chain links TRBV7-2 with TRBJ2-5, with D possibly matching TRBD2 (6 bases). V was cut by 0 bases and J by 5 bases, with 10 bases left in between. Germline CDR1 and CDR2: SGHTA and FQGNSA. The CDR3 is 14 residues long. The CDR3 spells CASSLALGRETQYF. The CDR3, as DNA: TGTGCCAGCAGCTTAGCGCTGGGGAGGGAGACCCAGTACTTC.

This chain connects TRBV28 to TRBJ1-5; unclear D gene. The CDR3 is 12 amino acids. CDR1 and CDR2 from the germline V gene are MDHEN and SYDVKM. V was trimmed by 10 bases and J by 4 bases, leaving 11 bases between them. CDR3 DNA sequence: TGTGCCATTAGCCTTGTGAATCAGCCCCAGCATTTT. Amino acids: CAISLVNQPQHF.

This chain connects TRBV21-1 to TRBJ1-1; the table's TRBD1 call for D was not verified on the DNA. TRBV21-1 is a pseudogene segment. There are 12 residues in the CDR3. CDR3 sequence: CASSKRQGEAFF. In DNA form, the CDR3 reads TGTGCCAGCAGCAAGCGACAGGGGGAGGCTTTCTTT.

This chain links TRBV18 with TRBJ1-6, with 8 nucleotides matching TRBD1. J lost 8 bases, V lost 3 bases, and 12 bases had no gene match. The CDR3 is 17 amino acids. The V gene's germline CDR1 is KGHSH and CDR2 LQKENI. Here the CDR3 reads CASSPRTGIPKDSPLHF. The CDR3 DNA reads TGTGCCAGCTCACCCAGGACAGGGATCCCCAAGGATTCACCCCTCCACTTT.

The CDR3 spells CSASDTGEANEQFF. CDR3 sequence (DNA): TGCAGTGCTAGTGATACAGGGGAGGCGAATGAGCAGTTCTTC. This chain links TRBV20-1 with TRBJ2-1; maybe TRBD1 (7 bases). V was pared by 3 bases and J by 7 bases, with 16 bases between. CDR3 length: 14 amino acids. CDR1 and CDR2 (germline): DFQATT, SNEGSKA (reference sequence).

V gene TRBV28 combines with J gene TRBJ1-5; D might be TRBD1 (5 bases). This CDR3 region has 16 residues. V was trimmed by 5 bases and J by 0 bases, leaving 14 bases between them. The germline CDR1 and CDR2 sequences are MDHEN and SYDVKM. The CDR3 DNA sequence: TGTGCCAGCAGTGCCTTGAACAGGAATAGCAATCAGCCCCAGCATTTT. It yields the protein CASSALNRNSNQPQHF.

This clone has a single count. The chain combines TRBV5-4 with TRBJ1-2; 7 nucleotides align to TRBD1. The CDR3 runs to 14 residues. From germline, CDR1 is SGHNT and CDR2 YYREEE (reference sequence). The V gene end was trimmed by 2 bases and the J gene end by 3 bases; junction bases not matched to a gene: 4. In DNA form, the CDR3 reads TGTGCCAGCAGCTTTAGACAGGGAGACTATGGCTACACCTTC. Amino acid sequence: CASSFRQGDYGYTF.

The chain links TRBV5-8 to TRBJ1-4; D is ambiguous. V lost 0 bases and J 4 bases, leaving 4 bases between the germline ends. Germline assignment: CDR1 SGHTS and CDR2 YDEGEE. This CDR3 has 13 residues. CDR3: CASSLDSNEKLFF. CDR3 nucleotides: TGTGCCAGCAGCTTGGACAGTAATGAAAAACTGTTTTTT.

The count of this clone is one. This chain links TRBV7-8 with TRBJ1-5; tentative D call: TRBD1 (5 bases). The CDR3 sequence is 15 residues long. Per germline, CDR1 SGHVS and CDR2 FQNEAQ. V lost 4 bases and J 1 base, leaving 11 bases between the germline ends. CDR3 residues: CASSSIGGSNQPQHF. The CDR3 DNA reads TGTGCCAGCAGCTCAATCGGGGGAAGCAATCAGCCCCAGCATTTT.

This clone was counted a single time. This chain connects TRBV6-2 or TRBV6-3 to TRBJ2-7, with D possibly matching TRBD2 (6 bases). V lost 0 bases, J lost 1 base, and 16 bases lay in between. The CDR3 sequence is 17 residues long. CDR1 is MNHEY, CDR2 SVGEGT, per germline. Here the CDR3 reads CASSYSTWGVFSYEQYF. For the CDR3, the DNA is TGTGCCAGCAGTTACTCGACGTGGGGGGTGTTTTCCTACGAGCAGTACTTC.